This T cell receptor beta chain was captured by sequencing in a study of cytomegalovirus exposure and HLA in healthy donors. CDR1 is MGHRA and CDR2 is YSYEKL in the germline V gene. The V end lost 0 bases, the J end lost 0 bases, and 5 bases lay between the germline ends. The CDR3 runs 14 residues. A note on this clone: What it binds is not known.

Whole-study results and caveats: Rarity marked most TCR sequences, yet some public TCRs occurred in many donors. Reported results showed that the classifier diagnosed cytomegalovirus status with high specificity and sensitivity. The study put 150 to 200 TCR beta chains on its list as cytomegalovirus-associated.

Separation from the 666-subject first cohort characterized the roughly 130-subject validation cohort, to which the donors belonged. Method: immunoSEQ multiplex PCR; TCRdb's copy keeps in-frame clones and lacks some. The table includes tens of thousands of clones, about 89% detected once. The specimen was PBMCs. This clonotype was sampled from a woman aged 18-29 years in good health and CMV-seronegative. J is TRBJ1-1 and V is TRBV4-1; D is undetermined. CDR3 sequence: CASSQDPLNTEAFF. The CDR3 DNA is TGCGCCAGCAGCCAAGACCCTTTGAACACTGAAGCTTTCTTT.